These 20 T cell receptor beta chains were sequenced from one sample in a study of OX40 agonist ivuxolimab in advanced cancers. Sequencing used immunoSEQ multiplex PCR; TCRdb keeps in-frame clones, though not all of them. The table shows approximately 69,000 clones, with 80% to 90% occurring only once. The sample was CD4+ or CD8+ T cells sorted from blood, taken in a trial of the OX40 agonist ivuxolimab. The receptors were gathered from an adult with an advanced solid tumor such as melanoma, head and neck, liver or kidney cancer.

This chain uses TRBV2 with TRBJ2-5; D gene uncertain. V was shortened by 6 bases and J by 2 bases, with 10 bases between the two germline ends. The CDR3 has 13 residues. Germline values: CDR1 SNHLY, CDR2 FYNNEI. The DNA of the CDR3 is TGTGCCAGCAGGAAGGGATTGCAAGAGACCCAGTACTTC. Its protein product is CASRKGLQETQYF.

The chain employs TRBV5-4 and TRBJ1-1; D is perhaps TRBD1 (6 bases). V was trimmed by 0 bases and J by 3 bases, leaving 12 bases between them. From germline, CDR1 is SGHNT and CDR2 YYREEE (reference sequence). CDR3 size: 15 residues. The CDR3 sequence: CASSLGRGGYTEAFF. CDR3 bases: TGTGCCAGCAGCTTGGGTAGGGGGGGTTACACTGAAGCTTTCTTT.

The chain recombines TRBV19 with TRBJ2-1; tentatively, D is TRBD1 (5 bases). The CDR3 length is 12 residues. Trimming took off 6 bases at V and 6 bases at J, with 9 bases between the two ends. Germline V gene data show CDR1 as LNHDA and CDR2 as SQIVND (reference sequence). DNA for the CDR3: TGTGCCAGTAGGCGGACACTCAATGAGCAGTTCTTC. Residues: CASRRTLNEQFF.

This clone has only one observation. The chain links TRBV7-2 to TRBJ2-1; D not resolved. Germline assignment: CDR1 SGHTA and CDR2 FQGNSA. Trimming pared 2 bases from V and 0 bases from J, leaving 8 bases between. The CDR3 consists of 15 residues. Written as DNA, the CDR3 is TGTGCCAGCAGCTTACAGGTCTCCTCCTACAATGAGCAGTTCTTC. Amino acid sequence: CASSLQVSSYNEQFF.

V gene TRBV5-1 combines with J gene TRBJ1-4, with D possibly being TRBD1 (5 bases). The CDR3 consists of 14 residues. Trimming took 2 bases from V and 7 from J, leaving 12 bases between them. CDR1 SGHRS and CDR2 YFSETQ come from the germline V gene. CDR3 sequence reads: CASSLWGNGEKLFF. The CDR3 DNA reads TGCGCCAGCAGCTTATGGGGCAACGGTGAAAAACTGTTTTTT. Using reference TRBV5-1 and TRBJ1-4 for the parts outside the CDR3, the full variable domain is KAGVTQTPRYLIKTRGQQVTLSCSPISGHRSVSWYQQTPGQGLQFLFEYFSETQRNKGNFPGRFSGRQFSNSRSEMNVSTLELGDSALYLCASSLWGNGEKLFFGSGTQLSVL.

The V gene is TRBV19, the J gene TRBJ2-4, with 7 bases lining up with TRBD1. This CDR3 has 15 residues. V trimming: 5 bases; J trimming: 0 bases; junction bases outside the gene matches: 4. The germline V gene encodes CDR1 LNHDA and CDR2 SQIVND (reference sequence). CDR3: CASSGTDLAKNIQYF. CDR3 sequence (DNA): TGTGCCAGTAGTGGGACAGACCTAGCCAAAAACATTCAGTACTTC. Supplemented by reference TRBV19 and TRBJ2-4, the full variable domain reads DGGITQSPKYLFRKEGQNVTLSCEQNLNHDAMYWYRQDPGQGLRLIYYSQIVNDFQKGDIAEGYSVSREKKESFPLTVTSAQKNPTAFYLCASSGTDLAKNIQYFGAGTRLSVL.

The chain links TRBV5-1 to TRBJ2-2; tentatively, D is TRBD1 (6 bases). Trimming shortened V by 4 bases and J by 0 bases, and 13 bases separated the two germline ends. Germline CDR1 is SGHRS and CDR2 is YFSETQ. The CDR3 runs 16 residues. In nucleotides, the CDR3 is TGCGCCAGCAGCATGGGACACACAACGAACACCGGGGAGCTGTTTTTT. Translation gives CASSMGHTTNTGELFF.

Worth noting for this clone: One end of the junction does not line up with germline, which may come from a read error. This chain joins TRBV18 and TRBJ2-1; no reliable D call. This CDR3 region has 15 residues. From germline, CDR1 is KGHSH and CDR2 LQKENI. CDR3 DNA sequence: TGTGCCAGCTCCCCAAGCGAGGCGTCCTTCAATGAGCAGTTCTTC. Translating gives CASSPSEASFNEQFF. The whole variable domain, remainder taken from reference TRBV18 and TRBJ2-1, is NAGVMQNPRHLVRRRGQEARLRCSPMKGHSHVYWYRQLPEEGLKFMVYLQKENIIDESGMPKERFSAEFPKEGPSILRIQQVVRGDSAAYFCASSPSEASFNEQFFGPGTRLTVL.

This chain links TRBV19 with TRBJ1-1, with 11 bases fitting TRBD1. Germline CDR1 and CDR2: LNHDA and SQIVND (reference sequence). V dropped 6 bases and J dropped 5; count of bases not matched to a gene: 8. This CDR3 is built from 15 residues. The CDR3 sequence is CASSSSGQGETEAFF. The CDR3 DNA follows: TGTGCCAGTAGCTCTTCGGGACAGGGGGAAACTGAAGCTTTCTTT.

This clone was seen more than once but under ten times. J is TRBJ2-1 and V is TRBV10-2, with 9 bases that match TRBD2. V lost 4 bases to trimming and J lost 7 bases; unmatched junction nucleotides: 8. Germline V lookup: CDR1 WSHSY, CDR2 SAAADI. CDR3 size: 15 residues. The CDR3 sequence: CASSASLAGYNEQFF. In DNA, the CDR3 is TGCGCCAGCAGTGCTTCCCTAGCGGGGTATAATGAGCAGTTCTTC.

Only one count was recorded for this clone. The chain recombines TRBV5-4 with TRBJ2-1; TRBD2 matches at 13 bases. From germline, CDR1 is SGHNT and CDR2 YYREEE (reference sequence). The V segment lost 4 bases and the J segment 8 bases; nucleotides outside the gene matches: 9. The CDR3 runs to 16 residues. The CDR3 reads CASSRGLAGNGYEQFF. In nucleotides, the CDR3 is TGTGCCAGCAGCCGGGGACTAGCGGGGAATGGGTATGAGCAGTTCTTC.

The rearrangement joins TRBV7-2 to TRBJ1-1; D is ambiguous. Germline CDR1 SGHTA, CDR2 FQGNSA. Between the trimmed V and J ends, which lost 5 bases and 3 bases, there was a span of 16 bases. The length of the CDR3 is 15 residues. The CDR3 nucleotides read TGTGCCAGCAGCCCCCGCACCGGGAGGGACACTGAAGCTTTCTTT. This sequence encodes CASSPRTGRDTEAFF.

This rearrangement joins TRBV7-2 to TRBJ2-3; the D is unclear. This CDR3 spans 14 amino acids. Germline values: CDR1 SGHTA, CDR2 FQGNSA. V was clipped by 4 bases and J by 1 base, with 9 bases between them. The CDR3: CASSSRSRTDTQYF. In DNA form, the CDR3 reads TGTGCCAGCAGCTCCCGCTCCCGCACAGATACGCAGTATTTT.

CDR3 residues: CASSVGTTQETQYF. The CDR3 DNA follows: TGTGCCAGCAGCGTAGGTACAACCCAAGAGACCCAGTACTTC. J is TRBJ2-5 and V is TRBV9; D gene uncertain. Trimming removed 0 bases at V and 1 base at J, with 7 bases between. The CDR3 has 14 residues. Germline V CDR1 and CDR2: SGDLS, YYNGEE. Complete variable domain (other parts from reference TRBV9 and TRBJ2-5): DSGVTQTPKHLITATGQRVTLRCSPRSGDLSVYWYQQSLDQGLQFLIQYYNGEERAKGNILERFSAQQFPDLHSELNLSSLELGDSALYFCASSVGTTQETQYFGPGTRLLVL.

The chain links TRBV2 to TRBJ1-1; possible D gene TRBD1, 5 bases. CDR3 length: 15 residues. V lost 6 bases to trimming and J lost 6 bases, with 20 bases between them. Germline V gene sequence: CDR1 SNHLY, CDR2 FYNNEI. CDR3 in amino acids: CASRKDSGPVPEAFF. The CDR3 region has the DNA TGTGCCAGCAGGAAGGACTCGGGACCCGTCCCTGAAGCTTTCTTT.

This clone appeared many times. The V and J genes are TRBV19 and TRBJ1-1; D ambiguous. Germline assignment: CDR1 LNHDA and CDR2 SQIVND (reference sequence). The CDR3 runs 14 residues. V gave up 1 base and J gave up 8 bases, with 14 bases separating them. This chain's CDR3 is CASSIGSMRKEAFF. CDR3 in DNA: TGTGCCAGTAGTATAGGTTCGATGAGAAAAGAAGCTTTCTTT. Full variable domain (missing parts from reference TRBV19 and TRBJ1-1): DGGITQSPKYLFRKEGQNVTLSCEQNLNHDAMYWYRQDPGQGLRLIYYSQIVNDFQKGDIAEGYSVSREKKESFPLTVTSAQKNPTAFYLCASSIGSMRKEAFFGQGTRLTVV.

The J gene is TRBJ1-1, the V gene TRBV5-1; TRBD1 might be the D (5 bases). Per the germline V gene, CDR1 is SGHRS and CDR2 is YFSETQ. CDR3 length equals 16 residues. Deletions cut 0 bases from V and 1 base from J, with 13 bases between. CDR3 amino acids: CASSLEFRGANTEAFF. For the CDR3, the DNA is TGCGCCAGCAGCTTGGAATTTCGTGGGGCGAACACTGAAGCTTTCTTT.

This rearrangement joins TRBV7-2 to TRBJ2-7, with 10 bases identical to TRBD2. The V segment lost 0 bases and the J segment 3 bases; nucleotides outside the gene matches: 5. Germline V lookup: CDR1 SGHTA, CDR2 FQGNSA. The CDR3 is 16 amino acids. The CDR3 protein is CASSLAPSGSYYEQYF. DNA for the CDR3: TGTGCCAGCAGCTTAGCGCCTAGCGGGAGCTACTACGAGCAGTACTTC.

This sequence joins TRBV5-5 and TRBJ2-3, with D uncertain. The CDR3 consists of 12 residues. V lost 5 bases and J 2 bases, leaving 6 bases between the germline ends. From germline, CDR1 is SGHKS and CDR2 YYEKEE (reference sequence). The DNA for the CDR3 is TGTGCCAGCAGTTTTGACACAGATACGCAGTATTTT. Encoded protein: CASSFDTDTQYF. Complete variable domain (other parts from reference TRBV5-5 and TRBJ2-3): DAGVTQSPTHLIKTRGQQVTLRCSPISGHKSVSWYQQVLGQGPQFIFQYYEKEERGRGNFPDRFSARQFPNYSSELNVNALLLGDSALYLCASSFDTDTQYFGPGTRLTVL.

In this sample, this clone turned up once. CDR3 region: CASSQDRQGYEQYF. CDR3 nucleotide sequence: TGCGCCAGCAGCCAAGATCGGCAGGGGTACGAGCAGTACTTC. V and J are TRBV4-1 and TRBJ2-7; a weak D match, TRBD1 (6 bases). Trimming left V 0 bases short and J 4 bases short, with 10 bases between. The germline V gene has CDR1 MGHRA and CDR2 YSYEKL. The CDR3 runs to 14 residues.